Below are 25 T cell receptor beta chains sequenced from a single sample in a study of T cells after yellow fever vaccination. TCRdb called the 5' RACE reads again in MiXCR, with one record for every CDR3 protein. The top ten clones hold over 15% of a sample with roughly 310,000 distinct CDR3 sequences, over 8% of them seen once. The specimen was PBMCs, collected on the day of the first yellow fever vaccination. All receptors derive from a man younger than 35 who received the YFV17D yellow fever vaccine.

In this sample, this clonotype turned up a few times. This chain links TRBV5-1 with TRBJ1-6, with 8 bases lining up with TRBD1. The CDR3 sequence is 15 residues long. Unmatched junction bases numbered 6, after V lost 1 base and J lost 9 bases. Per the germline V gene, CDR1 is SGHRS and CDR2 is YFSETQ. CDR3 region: CASSLQGASISPLHF. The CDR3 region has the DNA TGCGCCAGCAGCTTGCAGGGGGCCTCAATTTCACCCCTCCACTTT.

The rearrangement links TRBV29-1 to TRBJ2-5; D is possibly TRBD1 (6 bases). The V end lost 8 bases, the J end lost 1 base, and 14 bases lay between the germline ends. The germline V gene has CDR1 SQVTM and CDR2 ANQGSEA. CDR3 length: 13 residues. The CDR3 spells CSSVLGGQETQYF. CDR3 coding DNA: TGCAGCTCAGTGCTAGGGGGCCAAGAGACCCAGTACTTC.

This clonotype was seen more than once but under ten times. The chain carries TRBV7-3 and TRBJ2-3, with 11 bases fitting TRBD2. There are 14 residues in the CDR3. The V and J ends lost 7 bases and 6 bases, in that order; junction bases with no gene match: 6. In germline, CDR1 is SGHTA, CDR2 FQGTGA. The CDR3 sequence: CASKTSGESDTQYF. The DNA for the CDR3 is TGTGCCAGCAAGACTAGCGGGGAATCGGATACGCAGTATTTT.

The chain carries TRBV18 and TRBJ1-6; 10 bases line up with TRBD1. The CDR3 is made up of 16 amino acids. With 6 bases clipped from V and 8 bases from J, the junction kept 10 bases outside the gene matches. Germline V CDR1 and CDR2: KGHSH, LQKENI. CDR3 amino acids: CASSQTGTGEYSPLHF. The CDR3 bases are TGTGCCAGCTCTCAAACCGGGACAGGGGAATATTCACCCCTCCACTTT.

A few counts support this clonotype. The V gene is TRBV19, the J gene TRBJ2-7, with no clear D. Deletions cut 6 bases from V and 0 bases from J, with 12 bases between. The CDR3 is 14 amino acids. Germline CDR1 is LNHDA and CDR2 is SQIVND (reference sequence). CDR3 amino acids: CASSARSLSYEQYF. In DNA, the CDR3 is TGTGCCAGTAGCGCTAGAAGCCTCTCCTACGAGCAGTACTTC.

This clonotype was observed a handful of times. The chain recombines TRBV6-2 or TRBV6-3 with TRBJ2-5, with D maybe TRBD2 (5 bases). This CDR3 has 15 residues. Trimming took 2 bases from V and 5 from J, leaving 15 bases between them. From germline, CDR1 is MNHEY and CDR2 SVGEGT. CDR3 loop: CASSYGDGWEETQYF. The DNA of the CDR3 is TGTGCCAGCAGTTACGGTGACGGATGGGAGGAGACCCAGTACTTC.

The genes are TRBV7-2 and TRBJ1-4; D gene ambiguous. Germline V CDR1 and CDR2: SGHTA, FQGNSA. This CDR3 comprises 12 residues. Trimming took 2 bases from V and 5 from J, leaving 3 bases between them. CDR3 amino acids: CASSLNNEKLFF. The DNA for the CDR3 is TGTGCCAGCAGCTTAAACAATGAAAAACTGTTTTTT.

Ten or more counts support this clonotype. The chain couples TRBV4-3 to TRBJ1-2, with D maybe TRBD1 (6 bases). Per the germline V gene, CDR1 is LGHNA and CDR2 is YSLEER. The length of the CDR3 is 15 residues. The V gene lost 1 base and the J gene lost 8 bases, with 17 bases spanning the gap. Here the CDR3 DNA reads TGCGCCAGCAGCCAAGCGGGGGCTGGACACCCGGGCTACACCTTC. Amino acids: CASSQAGAGHPGYTF.

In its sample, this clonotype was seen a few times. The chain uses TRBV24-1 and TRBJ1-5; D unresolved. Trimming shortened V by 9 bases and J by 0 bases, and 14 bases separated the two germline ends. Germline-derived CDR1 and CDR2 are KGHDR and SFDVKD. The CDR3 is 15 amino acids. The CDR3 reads CATANAFYSNQPQHF. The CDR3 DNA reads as TGTGCCACCGCTAACGCGTTTTATAGCAATCAGCCCCAGCATTTT.

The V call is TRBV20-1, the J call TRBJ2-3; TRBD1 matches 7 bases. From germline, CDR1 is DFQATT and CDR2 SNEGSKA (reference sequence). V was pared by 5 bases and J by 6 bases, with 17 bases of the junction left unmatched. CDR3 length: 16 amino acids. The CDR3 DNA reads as TGCAGTGCTTTGTCGACAGGGAATCTGATGTCGGATACGCAGTATTTT. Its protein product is CSALSTGNLMSDTQYF.

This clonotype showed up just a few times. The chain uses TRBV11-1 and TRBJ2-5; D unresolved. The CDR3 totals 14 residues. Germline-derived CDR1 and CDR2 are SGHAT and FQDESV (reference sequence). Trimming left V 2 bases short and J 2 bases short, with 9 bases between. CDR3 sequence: CASSLRSGQETQYF. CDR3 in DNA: TGTGCCAGCAGCTTAAGGTCTGGACAAGAGACCCAGTACTTC.

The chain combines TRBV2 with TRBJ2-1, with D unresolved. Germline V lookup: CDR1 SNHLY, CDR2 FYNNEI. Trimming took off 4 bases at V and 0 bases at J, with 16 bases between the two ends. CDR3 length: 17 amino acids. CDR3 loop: CASSGLLAPSSYNEQFF. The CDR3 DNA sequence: TGTGCCAGCAGTGGTCTTTTGGCGCCTAGCTCCTACAATGAGCAGTTCTTC.

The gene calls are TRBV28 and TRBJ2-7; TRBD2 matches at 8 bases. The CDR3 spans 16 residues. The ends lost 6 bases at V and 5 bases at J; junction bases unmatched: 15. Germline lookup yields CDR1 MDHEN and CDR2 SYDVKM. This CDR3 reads CASRDSGAAFLHEQYV. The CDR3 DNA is TGTGCCAGCAGAGATAGCGGGGCCGCGTTTCTCCACGAGCAGTACGTC.

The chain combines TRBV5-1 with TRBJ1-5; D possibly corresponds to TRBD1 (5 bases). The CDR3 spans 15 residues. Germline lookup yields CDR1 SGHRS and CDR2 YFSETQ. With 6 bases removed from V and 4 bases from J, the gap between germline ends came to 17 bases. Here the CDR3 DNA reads TGCGCCAGCACCCCCGGACCGGGACCTAATCAGCCCCAGCATTTT. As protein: CASTPGPGPNQPQHF.

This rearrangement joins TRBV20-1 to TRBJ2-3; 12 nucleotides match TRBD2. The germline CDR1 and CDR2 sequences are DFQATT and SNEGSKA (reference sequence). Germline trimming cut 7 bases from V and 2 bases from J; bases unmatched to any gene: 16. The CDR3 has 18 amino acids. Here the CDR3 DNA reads TGCAGTGTCCAAGCCGGGCTAGCGGGGGGGCCGAACACAGATACGCAGTATTTT. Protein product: CSVQAGLAGGPNTDTQYF.

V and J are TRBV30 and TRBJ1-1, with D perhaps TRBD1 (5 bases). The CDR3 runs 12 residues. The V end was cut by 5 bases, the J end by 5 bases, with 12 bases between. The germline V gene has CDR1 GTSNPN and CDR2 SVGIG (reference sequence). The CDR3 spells CAWFRGVTEAFF. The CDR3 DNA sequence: TGTGCCTGGTTTCGGGGGGTTACTGAAGCTTTCTTT.

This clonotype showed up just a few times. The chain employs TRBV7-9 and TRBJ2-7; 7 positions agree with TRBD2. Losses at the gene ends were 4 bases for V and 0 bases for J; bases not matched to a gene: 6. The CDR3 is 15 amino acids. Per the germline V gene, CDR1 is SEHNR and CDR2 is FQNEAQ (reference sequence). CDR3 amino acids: CASSSLTSASYEQYF. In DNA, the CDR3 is TGTGCCAGCAGCTCCCTAACTAGCGCCTCCTACGAGCAGTACTTC.

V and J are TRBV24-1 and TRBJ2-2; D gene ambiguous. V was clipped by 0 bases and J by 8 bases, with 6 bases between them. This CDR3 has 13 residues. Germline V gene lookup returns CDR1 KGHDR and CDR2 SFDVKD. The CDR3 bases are TGTGCCACCAGTGATTTGCAACGTGGGGAGCTGTTTTTT. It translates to CATSDLQRGELFF.

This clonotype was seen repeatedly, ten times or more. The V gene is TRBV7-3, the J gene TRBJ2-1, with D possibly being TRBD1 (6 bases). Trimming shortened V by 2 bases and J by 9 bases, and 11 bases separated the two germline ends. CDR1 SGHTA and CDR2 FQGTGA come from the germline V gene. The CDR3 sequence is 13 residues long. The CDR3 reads CASSLFQDSEQFF. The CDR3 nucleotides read TGTGCCAGCAGCTTATTCCAGGACAGTGAGCAGTTCTTC.

The DNA of the CDR3 is TGTGCCAGCAGCTTAGGGGACAGGGGGGTCTACGAGCAGTACTTC. This translates into CASSLGDRGVYEQYF. V gene TRBV7-9 combines with J gene TRBJ2-7; 11 bases map to TRBD1. Germline CDR1 is SEHNR and CDR2 is FQNEAQ (reference sequence). Trimming removed 1 base from V and 3 bases from J; junction bases left unmatched: 2. CDR3 length: 15 residues. Full variable domain (outside the CDR3, taken from reference TRBV7-9 and TRBJ2-7): DTGVSQNPRHKITKRGQNVTFRCDPISEHNRLYWYRQTLGQGPEFLTYFQNEAQLEKSRLLSDRFSAERPKGSFSTLEIQRTEQGDSAMYLCASSLGDRGVYEQYFGPGTRLTVT.

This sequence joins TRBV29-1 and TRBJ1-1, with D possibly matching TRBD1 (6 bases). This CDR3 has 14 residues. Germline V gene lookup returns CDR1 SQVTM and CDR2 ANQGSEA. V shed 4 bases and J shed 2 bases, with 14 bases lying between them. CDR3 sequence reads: CSVGPARGNTEAFF. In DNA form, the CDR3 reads TGCAGCGTTGGCCCTGCCAGGGGAAACACTGAAGCTTTCTTT.

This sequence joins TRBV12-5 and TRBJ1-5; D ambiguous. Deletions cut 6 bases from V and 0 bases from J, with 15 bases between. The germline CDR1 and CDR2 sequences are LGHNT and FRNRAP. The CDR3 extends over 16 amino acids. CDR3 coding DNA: TGTGCTAGTGGCTGGTCCGGAAGGTATAGCAATCAGCCCCAGCATTTT. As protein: CASGWSGRYSNQPQHF.

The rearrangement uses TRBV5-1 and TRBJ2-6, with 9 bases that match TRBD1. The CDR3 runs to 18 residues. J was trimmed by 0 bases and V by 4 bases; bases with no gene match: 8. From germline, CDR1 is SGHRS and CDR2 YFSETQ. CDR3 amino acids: CASSPRDRVYSGANVLTF. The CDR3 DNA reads TGCGCCAGCAGCCCCCGGGACAGGGTATACTCTGGGGCCAACGTCCTGACTTTC. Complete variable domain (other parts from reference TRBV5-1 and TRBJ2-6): KAGVTQTPRYLIKTRGQQVTLSCSPISGHRSVSWYQQTPGQGLQFLFEYFSETQRNKGNFPGRFSGRQFSNSRSEMNVSTLELGDSALYLCASSPRDRVYSGANVLTFGAGSRLTVL.

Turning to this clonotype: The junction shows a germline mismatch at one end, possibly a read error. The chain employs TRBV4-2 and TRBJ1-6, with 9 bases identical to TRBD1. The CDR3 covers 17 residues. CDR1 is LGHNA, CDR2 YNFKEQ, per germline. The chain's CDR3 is CASSQQRTGEYNSPLNF. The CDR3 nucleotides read TGTGCCAGCAGCCAACAAAGGACAGGGGAATATAATTCACCCCTCAACTTT.

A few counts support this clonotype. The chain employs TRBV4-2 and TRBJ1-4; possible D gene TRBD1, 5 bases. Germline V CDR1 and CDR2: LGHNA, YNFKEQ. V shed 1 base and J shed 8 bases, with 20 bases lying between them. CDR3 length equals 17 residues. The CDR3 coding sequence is TGTGCCAGCAGCCAAGGCCCTGGGGGGATCCTACTAGAAAAACTGTTTTTT. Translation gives CASSQGPGGILLEKLFF.